This TCR beta chain stems from a study of technical replicates of blood from a few donors. The repertoire was sequenced with immunoSEQ multiplex PCR; TCRdb's copy has only in-frame clones and lacks some. The sample contains 65,000 to 80,000 clones, under 98% of which appear only once. Trimming took 4 bases from V and 4 from J; bases not matched to a gene: 5. The CDR3 runs 15 residues. Germline V gene sequence: CDR1 SGHDT, CDR2 YYEEEE. This clonotype was obtained from a human donor in good health. The genes are TRBV5-6 and TRBJ1-3; 10 nucleotides match TRBD1. Sequencing was done on a sample of T cells isolated from PBMCs. CDR3 loop: CASSPGQGTGNTIYF. The CDR3 DNA follows: TGTGCCAGCAGCCCGGGACAGGGGACAGGAAACACCATATATTTT.